This TCR beta chain stems from a study of T cells in Graves' hyperthyroidism and ophthalmopathy. Patients between 18 and 65 years old had hyperthyroidism, newly diagnosed and lasting under 2 months. As for this clonotype: The target antigen is unknown.

Broader study findings: Most expanded thyroid clonotypes above 0.001 recurred in blood. Separation of ophthalmopathy from stable hyperthyroidism was achieved by a 13 V-J model.

From RNA transcripts, TCR beta CDR3 regions were amplified. The HTBI primer set drove a first-round RT-PCR of the TCR CDR3. Using its own MiXCR run on the multiplex PCR reads, TCRdb lists one record per CDR3 protein. This sample has around 450,000 distinct CDR3 sequences, with 15% to 17% found just once. There are 16 residues in the CDR3. The V and J ends lost 3 bases and 3 bases respectively, with 14 bases between them. The germline CDR1 and CDR2 sequences are LNHDA and SQIVND (reference sequence). The sequenced sample consisted of blood. The TCR originated in a woman aged 18-30 years with Graves' hyperthyroidism. This chain connects TRBV19 to TRBJ2-2; either TRBD1 or TRBD2 may supply D (5 bases each). The CDR3 is CASSIGASSYTGELFF. DNA for the CDR3: TGTGCCAGTAGTATTGGGGCTAGCAGTTACACCGGGGAGCTGTTTTTT.